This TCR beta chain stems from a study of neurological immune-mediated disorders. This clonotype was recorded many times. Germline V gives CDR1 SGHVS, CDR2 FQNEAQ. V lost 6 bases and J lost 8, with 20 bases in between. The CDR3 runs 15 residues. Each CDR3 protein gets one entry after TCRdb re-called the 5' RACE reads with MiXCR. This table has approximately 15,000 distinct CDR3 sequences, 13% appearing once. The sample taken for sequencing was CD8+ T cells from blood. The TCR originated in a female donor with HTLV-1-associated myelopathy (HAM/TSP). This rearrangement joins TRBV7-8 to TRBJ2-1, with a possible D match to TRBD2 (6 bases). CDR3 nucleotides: TGTGCCAGCAGGGTCCGGGACGGGAGTGGGTATGAGCAGTTCTTC. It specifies CASRVRDGSGYEQFF.